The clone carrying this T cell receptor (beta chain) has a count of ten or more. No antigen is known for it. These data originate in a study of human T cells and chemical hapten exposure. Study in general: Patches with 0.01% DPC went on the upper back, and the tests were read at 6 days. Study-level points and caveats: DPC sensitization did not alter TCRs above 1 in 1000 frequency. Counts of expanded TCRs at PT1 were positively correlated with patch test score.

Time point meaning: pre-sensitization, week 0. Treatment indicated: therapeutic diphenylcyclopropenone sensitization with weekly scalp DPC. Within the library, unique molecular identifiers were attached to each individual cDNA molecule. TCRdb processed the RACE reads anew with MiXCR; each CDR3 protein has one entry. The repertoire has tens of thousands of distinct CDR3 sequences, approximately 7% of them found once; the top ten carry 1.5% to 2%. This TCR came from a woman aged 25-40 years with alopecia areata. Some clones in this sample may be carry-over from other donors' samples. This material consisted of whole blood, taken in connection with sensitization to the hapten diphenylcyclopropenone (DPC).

Written as DNA, the CDR3 is TGCAGTGCCGTGCCGGGACTGCAATCGACCTACGAGCAGTACTTC. Amino acids: CSAVPGLQSTYEQYF. The chain has TRBV20-1 and TRBJ2-7, with D possibly TRBD2 on 6 matching bases. The CDR3 consists of 15 residues. Germline V gives CDR1 DFQATT, CDR2 SNEGSKA (reference sequence). Trimming pared 6 bases from V and 2 bases from J, leaving 20 bases between.